This note documents a single T cell receptor beta chain sequence. These data belong to a study of T cell changes during pregnancy in multiple sclerosis. From germline, CDR1 is SGHRS and CDR2 YFSETQ. The CDR3 has 17 residues. V lost 3 bases to trimming and J lost 3 bases; unmatched junction nucleotides: 15. Produced via immunoSEQ multiplex PCR; TCRdb's table is partial and in-frame only. The table shows 20,000 to 25,000 clones, with over 85% occurring only once. The chain is built from TRBV5-1 and TRBJ2-7, with TRBD1 matching over 7 bases. The clonotype was recovered from a female donor with multiple sclerosis, enrolled in a pregnancy study. The sequences come from CD8+ T cells from peripheral blood mononuclear cells, collected in the third trimester of pregnancy. The CDR3 nucleotides read TGCGCCAGCAGCTCGTCCAACTCGGGACAGAATTACTACGAGCAGTACTTC. Encoded protein: CASSSSNSGQNYYEQYF.